This T cell receptor beta chain was found in a study of OX40 agonist ivuxolimab in advanced cancers. About the investigation overall: The costimulatory receptor OX40 (CD134) was targeted by ivuxolimab, a fully human IgG2 agonistic monoclonal antibody. Intravenous ivuxolimab was administered to patients every 2 weeks at six dose levels: 0.01, 0.1, 0.3, 1.5, 3 and 10 mg/kg. Among the 52 dose-escalation patients, approximately 20 had hepatocellular carcinoma, 15 or so melanoma, 9 renal cell carcinoma and 9 head and neck cancer. In the dose-escalation cohort, approximately 83% of patients were male, and the mean age was roughly 56 years with a range of roughly 20 to 80. Prior anti-PD-1, anti-PD-L1 or anti-CTLA-4 therapy was permitted, and checkpoint inhibitors had been received by less than 45% of dose-escalation patients. Partial responses occurred in three dose-escalation patients: two with cutaneous melanoma and one with hepatocellular carcinoma. Peripheral TCRbeta sequencing aimed to test whether ivuxolimab altered TCR sequence diversity and caused clonal T-cell expansion. The monotherapy dose-escalation portion (N ≈ 50 patients) of the phase I ivuxolimab trial is reported in the paper. Broader findings and caveats from the paper: At doses from 0.1 to 3.0 mg/kg, clonal expansion was seen in both CD4+ and CD8+ blood T cells between baseline and week 6. Which antigens the clonally expanded peripheral T cells were specific for was not determined. In the 0.1-3.0 mg/kg groups, partial responders were among the patients with the lowest normalized peripheral clonal expansion, particularly in CD8+ T cells. On average, CD8+ T cells showed more expanded clones than CD4+ T cells after ivuxolimab. Low levels of normalized T-cell clonal expansion were also shown by some nonresponding patients.

The trial excluded patients who had a history of autoimmune disease or who were on systemic immunosuppression. In every dose cohort, peripheral blood was drawn for TCR sequencing at baseline, cycle 4 day 1, and cycle 7 day 1. Samples were obtained from an open-label, multicenter, first-in-human phase I dose-escalation trial of ivuxolimab. The trial enrolled adults with locally advanced or metastatic head and neck squamous cell, hepatocellular, melanoma or renal cell carcinoma. CD4+ and CD8+ T cells were sorted separately from peripheral blood before TCR sequencing. A remark on this clone: Its antigen is unknown. One base away there is no much larger clone; base qualities are not given. Other DNA sequences within the sample encode an identical CDR3.

For sequencing of the TCRbeta CDR3 region, genomic DNA was extracted from the sorted cells. TCRbeta CDR3 regions were sequenced using the immunoSEQ Assay. This is the immuneACCESS table as TCRdb keeps it, with only in-frame sequences that have V and J called. A part of the clones is gone; compared with another copy, unresolved V genes explain less than half, and the rest is unexplained. In all, the sample holds about 82,000 clones, and around 86% of those were seen once. Over 0.75% of the sample lies in the top ten. The TCR comes from an adult with an advanced solid tumor such as melanoma, head and neck, liver or kidney cancer. The starting material was CD4+ or CD8+ T cells sorted from blood, obtained in a trial of the OX40 agonist ivuxolimab.

DNA sequence: TGCGCCAGCAGCTTGGCCGGGGGTTATGGCTACACCTTC. It translates as CASSLAGGYGYTF. Recombination connected TRBV5-1 to TRBJ1-2, with a tentative D gene TRBD1 over 5 matching bases. For CDR1 and CDR2, the germline V gene lists SGHRS and YFSETQ. The CDR3 has 13 amino acids, counting the end cysteine and phenylalanine. The read is trimmed to its CDR3 DNA, 39 bases read in frame from base 1. Between the V and J ends, shortened by 0 bases and 5 bases respectively, the junction contains 8 bases.